This entry lists 21 T cell receptor beta chains sequenced from one sample in a study of T cell repertoires in cytomegalovirus infection. MiXCR, applied by TCRdb to the reads, yields one record per CDR3 protein. Counted here are approximately 340,000 distinct CDR3 sequences, almost 30% occurring once; the ten biggest clones make up around 19%. Antigen specificity for these receptors is unknown. Sequencing was performed on cultured PBMCs, taken from culture after CMV antigen stimulation. Receptors were obtained from a human donor in good health (CMV status not recorded). Some clones in this sample may be carry-over from other donors' samples.

The chain uses TRBV6-1 and TRBJ1-1; unclear D gene. CDR3 length equals 14 residues. Trimming took off 7 bases at V and 4 bases at J, with 16 bases between the two ends. Germline lookup yields CDR1 MNHNS and CDR2 SASEGT. CDR3 sequence: CASIQIFPGTEAFF. CDR3 in DNA: TGTGCCAGCATCCAAATCTTCCCGGGCACTGAAGCTTTCTTT.

This clonotype was counted a few times. The CDR3 coding sequence is TGTGCCAGCAGCTTATCAGGCTACACAGATACGCAGTATTTT. Amino acids: CASSLSGYTDTQYF. The rearrangement links TRBV7-6 to TRBJ2-3, with no clear D. The germline V and J ends were trimmed by 2 bases and 2 bases, with 8 bases remaining between them. The CDR3 covers 14 residues. From germline, CDR1 is SGHVS and CDR2 FNYEAQ.

V is TRBV11-2 and J is TRBJ2-5, with D possibly being TRBD1 or TRBD2 (5 bases each). Trimming removed 5 bases from V and 2 bases from J, with 18 bases in between. The germline V gene encodes CDR1 SGHAT and CDR2 FQNNGV. The length of the CDR3 is 16 residues. CDR3 DNA: TGTGCCAGCAGCACGGGGACCAAACCAGATCAAGAGACCCAGTACTTC. Protein product: CASSTGTKPDQETQYF.

In this sample, this clonotype turned up a few times. This rearrangement joins TRBV18 to TRBJ1-3, with unresolved D. Germline V lookup: CDR1 KGHSH, CDR2 LQKENI. The CDR3 is 16 amino acids. V gave up 3 bases and J gave up 0 bases, with 12 bases separating them. CDR3 protein: CASSPLDTISGNTIYF. DNA of the CDR3: TGTGCCAGCTCACCGCTAGACACGATCTCTGGAAACACCATATATTTT.

V is TRBV29-1 and J is TRBJ2-5; no reliable D call. The length of the CDR3 is 13 residues. Trimming pared 7 bases from V and 2 bases from J, leaving 14 bases between. CDR1 SQVTM and CDR2 ANQGSEA come from the germline V gene. The CDR3 DNA follows: TGCAGCGCCCTATTAGCCGCTCAAGAGACCCAGTACTTC. Translating it yields CSALLAAQETQYF.

As regards this clonotype: With a much larger clone just one base away, this may be a read error. The V call is TRBV7-2, the J call TRBJ2-1; 9 nucleotides match TRBD1. Unmatched junction bases numbered 5, after V lost 4 bases and J lost 4 bases. The CDR3 runs 15 residues. Looked up from germline, CDR1 is SGHTA and CDR2 is FQGNSA. The CDR3 DNA follows: TGTGCCAGCAGCTCAGTCGGGACAGGGTACAATGAGCAGTTCTTC. This sequence encodes CASSSVGTGYNEQFF.

V usage is TRBV6-1 and J usage is TRBJ1-2; D possibly corresponds to TRBD1 (5 bases). V was trimmed by 2 bases and J by 8 bases, leaving 24 bases between them. CDR3 length: 17 amino acids. Germline V gene data show CDR1 as MNHNS and CDR2 as SASEGT. The CDR3 sequence is CASSEKGAGILARGYTF. Here the CDR3 DNA reads TGTGCCAGCAGTGAAAAAGGGGCAGGGATTCTGGCGAGGGGCTACACCTTC.

This clonotype was seen more than once but under ten times. This chain links TRBV7-9 with TRBJ2-2; D gene ambiguous. The length of the CDR3 is 15 residues. V was shortened by 3 bases and J by 6 bases, with 14 bases between the two germline ends. Germline CDR1 is SEHNR and CDR2 is FQNEAQ (reference sequence). DNA for the CDR3: TGTGCCAGCAGCTTTCTACTACCCATAGCCGGGGAGCTGTTTTTT. Its translation: CASSFLLPIAGELFF.

This chain links TRBV20-1 with TRBJ1-5; TRBD1 matches 8 bases. V was clipped by 3 bases and J by 0 bases; unmatched bases: 13. The CDR3 consists of 18 residues. Per germline, CDR1 DFQATT and CDR2 SNEGSKA (reference sequence). The DNA for the CDR3 is TGCAGTGCTAGGGTAGACAGGGGTTGGGGGTATAGCAATCAGCCCCAGCATTTT. Translating it yields CSARVDRGWGYSNQPQHF.

V gene TRBV7-8 combines with J gene TRBJ2-3; 8 bases agree with TRBD2. From germline, CDR1 is SGHVS and CDR2 FQNEAQ. V lost 5 bases, J lost 4 bases, and 8 bases stayed unmatched. CDR3 size: 15 residues. CDR3 region: CASSPQTSVPDTQYF. The CDR3 nucleotides read TGTGCCAGCAGCCCCCAGACTAGCGTTCCAGATACGCAGTATTTT.

This clonotype was recorded a few times. The V and J genes are TRBV28 and TRBJ1-5; D is ambiguous. This CDR3 spans 11 amino acids. V was clipped by 1 base and J by 11 bases, with 6 bases between them. CDR1 and CDR2 (germline): MDHEN, SYDVKM. The CDR3 loop is CASSLLGSQHF. DNA for the CDR3: TGTGCCAGCAGTTTATTGGGATCCCAGCATTTT.

This clonotype has ten or more counts. This sequence joins TRBV7-2 and TRBJ2-2; D call uncertain. Trimming took 3 bases from V and 0 from J, leaving 5 bases between them. From germline, CDR1 is SGHTA and CDR2 FQGNSA. CDR3 length: 14 residues. The chain's CDR3 is CASSFSTNTGELFF. In DNA form, the CDR3 reads TGTGCCAGCAGCTTTTCTACGAACACCGGGGAGCTGTTTTTT.

To note about this clonotype: Possible read error: a much larger clone is one base away. This chain connects TRBV11-2 to TRBJ1-1, with D unclear. Germline V gene lookup returns CDR1 SGHAT and CDR2 FQNNGV. V was clipped by 6 bases and J by 0 bases, with 5 bases between them. CDR3 length equals 12 residues. The CDR3 coding sequence is TGTGCCAGCAGGAAGTTGAACACTGAAGCTTTCTTT. Its protein is CASRKLNTEAFF. Together with reference TRBV11-2 and TRBJ1-1, the CDR3 gives the full variable domain: EAGVAQSPRYKIIEKRQSVAFWCNPISGHATLYWYQQILGQGPKLLIQFQNNGVVDDSQLPKDRFSAERLKGVDSTLKIQPAKLEDSAVYLCASRKLNTEAFFGQGTRLTVV.

The chain carries TRBV7-9 and TRBJ1-1, with 7 bases fitting TRBD1. J lost 4 bases, V lost 4 bases, and 6 bases had no gene match. From germline, CDR1 is SEHNR and CDR2 FQNEAQ (reference sequence). The CDR3 covers 14 residues. The CDR3 spells CASSSGTVTTEAFF. As DNA, the CDR3 is TGTGCCAGCAGCTCCGGGACAGTTACCACTGAAGCTTTCTTT. The full variable domain, completed using reference TRBV7-9 and TRBJ1-1, is DTGVSQNPRHKITKRGQNVTFRCDPISEHNRLYWYRQTLGQGPEFLTYFQNEAQLEKSRLLSDRFSAERPKGSFSTLEIQRTEQGDSAMYLCASSSGTVTTEAFFGQGTRLTVV.

This clonotype occurred a few times. This chain links TRBV19 with TRBJ1-1, with D possibly TRBD1 on 5 matching bases. With 2 bases removed from V and 0 bases from J, the gap between germline ends came to 7 bases. Germline values: CDR1 LNHDA, CDR2 SQIVND (reference sequence). The CDR3 has 14 amino acids. The CDR3 DNA is TGTGCCAGTAGTATAAGACAGTTGAACACTGAAGCTTTCTTT. It is translated as CASSIRQLNTEAFF.

The chain is built from TRBV3-1 and TRBJ1-6; possible D gene TRBD1, 5 bases. Trimming removed 0 bases from V and 6 bases from J, with 9 bases in between. This CDR3 comprises 15 residues. Germline V gives CDR1 LGHDT, CDR2 YNNKEL (reference sequence). CDR3 nucleotides: TGTGCCAGCAGCCAAGATGGGCAGGGTAATTCACCCCTCCACTTT. This translates into CASSQDGQGNSPLHF.

Ten or more counts support this clonotype. The J gene is TRBJ1-5, the V gene TRBV7-2, with a tentative D call TRBD1 (5 bases). The CDR3 is 15 residues long. Deletions cut 5 bases from V and 1 base from J, with 12 bases between. CDR1 and CDR2 from the germline V gene are SGHTA and FQGNSA. The CDR3 region has the DNA TGTGCCAGCAGCCCCCAGGGTGGGAGCAATCAGCCCCAGCATTTT. This codes for CASSPQGGSNQPQHF. The whole variable domain, remainder taken from reference TRBV7-2 and TRBJ1-5, is GAGVSQSPSNKVTEKGKDVELRCDPISGHTALYWYRQSLGQGLEFLIYFQGNSAPDKSGLPSDRFSAERTGGSVSTLTIQRTQQEDSAVYLCASSPQGGSNQPQHFGDGTRLSIL.

Only a few counts were recorded for this clonotype. This chain connects TRBV12-3 or TRBV12-4 to TRBJ1-2, with TRBD1 identical over 9 bases. The V segment lost 5 bases and the J segment 5 bases; nucleotides outside the gene matches: 3. The CDR3 is 13 residues long. The CDR3 sequence is CASSGQGLYGYTF. CDR3 sequence (DNA): TGTGCCAGCAGTGGACAGGGGTTATATGGCTACACCTTC.

The table lists this clonotype with many counts. This chain joins TRBV7-3 and TRBJ1-1; D not resolved. The CDR3 loop spans 13 amino acids. Germline V gene data show CDR1 as SGHTA and CDR2 as FQGTGA. V was pared by 5 bases and J by 9 bases, with 16 bases between. The CDR3 bases are TGTGCCAGCAGCCCCAGTACCTCCCGGAAAGCTTTCTTT. Residues: CASSPSTSRKAFF.

This clonotype was counted a few times. The chain carries TRBV27 and TRBJ2-1; possibly TRBD2 for D (5 bases). The CDR3 is made up of 16 amino acids. The V and J ends lost 2 bases and 2 bases respectively, with 13 bases between them. The V gene's germline CDR1 is MNHEY and CDR2 SMNVEV (reference sequence). Here the CDR3 reads CASSLPTGSAYNEQFF. In DNA form, the CDR3 reads TGTGCCAGCAGTTTACCTACGGGGTCGGCCTACAATGAGCAGTTCTTC.

This clonotype has at least ten counts. V is TRBV7-2 and J is TRBJ1-6; TRBD1 is a possible D gene (5 bases). CDR3 length: 15 residues. Trimming stripped 4 bases from V and 7 bases from J, with 14 bases between. The germline V gene has CDR1 SGHTA and CDR2 FQGNSA. Written as DNA, the CDR3 is TGTGCCAGCAGCTCTGAGAGTAGGGGCAATTCACCCCTCCACTTT. As protein: CASSSESRGNSPLHF. Complete variable domain (other parts from reference TRBV7-2 and TRBJ1-6): GAGVSQSPSNKVTEKGKDVELRCDPISGHTALYWYRQSLGQGLEFLIYFQGNSAPDKSGLPSDRFSAERTGGSVSTLTIQRTQQEDSAVYLCASSSESRGNSPLHFGNGTRLTVT.